This entry lists 28 T cell receptor beta chains sequenced from one sample in a study of molecular identifiers for immune sequencing clone quantification. TCRdb redid the calling of the PCR reads with MiXCR, one entry per CDR3 protein. The sample has more than 300,000 distinct CDR3 sequences; about a fifth are singletons. Sequenced sample: naive CD8+ T cells from blood, with Jurkat cell RNA spiked in. The subset was: FACS-sorted CD8+CD4-CCR7+CD45RA+ naive T cells. The receptor source for this set is a human donor in good health. Some libraries in this study had Jurkat cell RNA spiked in.

This clonotype showed up many times. The chain carries TRBV5-6 and TRBJ1-1; unclear D gene. Trimming pared 2 bases from V and 0 bases from J, leaving 14 bases between. The CDR3 length is 16 residues. CDR1 is SGHDT and CDR2 is YYEEEE in the germline V gene. CDR3 sequence: CASSFGELPMNTEAFF. The CDR3 DNA follows: TGTGCCAGCAGCTTTGGGGAACTACCTATGAACACTGAAGCTTTCTTT. Complete variable domain (other parts from reference TRBV5-6 and TRBJ1-1): DAGVTQSPTHLIKTRGQQVTLRCSPKSGHDTVSWYQQALGQGPQFIFQYYEEEERQRGNFPDRFSGHQFPNYSSELNVNALLLGDSALYLCASSFGELPMNTEAFFGQGTRLTVV.

This clonotype was seen ten or more times. The V and J genes are TRBV29-1 and TRBJ2-7, with TRBD2 identical over 10 bases. The CDR3 runs 12 residues. V trimming: 6 bases; J trimming: 7 bases; junction bases outside the gene matches: 6. The germline V gene encodes CDR1 SQVTM and CDR2 ANQGSEA. The CDR3 loop reads CSVVAGGGEQYF. The CDR3 nucleotides read TGCAGCGTGGTAGCGGGAGGAGGTGAGCAGTACTTC.

This clonotype was seen ten or more times. The V gene is TRBV28, the J gene TRBJ2-1; 7 bases are shared with TRBD2. V dropped 1 base and J dropped 9; count of bases not matched to a gene: 6. Per the germline V gene, CDR1 is MDHEN and CDR2 is SYDVKM. This CDR3 region has 14 residues. In DNA, the CDR3 is TGTGCCAGCAGTTTATCCCCGACTAGCACTGAGCAGTTCTTC. The encoded protein is CASSLSPTSTEQFF.

Details on this clonotype: A read error is possible here, since a much larger clone lies one base away. CDR3 region: CASSVTSGTGCEQYF. For the CDR3, the DNA is TGTGCCAGCAGCGTTACGTCCGGGACAGGGTGCGAGCAGTACTTC. The rearrangement links TRBV9 to TRBJ2-7; TRBD1 matches 9 bases. CDR1 SGDLS and CDR2 YYNGEE come from the germline V gene. V was clipped by 2 bases and J by 6 bases; unmatched bases: 9. There are 15 residues in the CDR3. The complete variable domain, with remaining parts taken from reference TRBV9 and TRBJ2-7, reads DSGVTQTPKHLITATGQRVTLRCSPRSGDLSVYWYQQSLDQGLQFLIQYYNGEERAKGNILERFSAQQFPDLHSELNLSSLELGDSALYFCASSVTSGTGCEQYFGPGTRLTVT.

This clonotype was counted at least ten times. This rearrangement joins TRBV29-1 to TRBJ1-1; D call uncertain. V was trimmed by 5 bases and J by 1 base, leaving 8 bases between them. CDR3 size: 12 residues. Germline loops: CDR1 SQVTM, CDR2 ANQGSEA. The chain's CDR3 is CSVTQSNTEAFF. CDR3 coding DNA: TGCAGCGTTACACAGTCGAACACTGAAGCTTTCTTT.

This clonotype was recorded a few times. The chain recombines TRBV7-9 with TRBJ1-5; 9 bases fit TRBD1. V was clipped by 6 bases and J by 7 bases; unmatched bases: 7. The CDR3 totals 14 residues. Germline CDR1 SEHNR, CDR2 FQNEAQ (reference sequence). The CDR3 spells CASSQGQGRQPQHF. The CDR3 coding sequence is TGTGCCAGCAGTCAAGGACAGGGGCGACAGCCCCAGCATTTT. Drawing the rest from reference TRBV7-9 and TRBJ1-5, the complete variable domain is DTGVSQNPRHKITKRGQNVTFRCDPISEHNRLYWYRQTLGQGPEFLTYFQNEAQLEKSRLLSDRFSAERPKGSFSTLEIQRTEQGDSAMYLCASSQGQGRQPQHFGDGTRLSIL.

This clonotype was found many times. The chain employs TRBV7-2 and TRBJ2-1; D is unresolved. V lost 1 base and J lost 0, with 4 bases in between. From germline, CDR1 is SGHTA and CDR2 FQGNSA. There are 14 residues in the CDR3. The CDR3 coding sequence is TGTGCCAGCAGCTTAGGGAGCTCCTACAATGAGCAGTTCTTC. Its protein product is CASSLGSSYNEQFF.

The rearrangement joins TRBV7-9 to TRBJ2-3, with D unclear. The germline CDR1 and CDR2 sequences are SEHNR and FQNEAQ (reference sequence). Trimming cost V 5 bases and J 2 bases, with 8 bases left between them. The CDR3 has 13 amino acids. The CDR3 here is CASSMGNTDTQYF. The CDR3 DNA reads as TGTGCCAGCAGCATGGGAAACACAGATACGCAGTATTTT. Full variable domain (remainder filled in from reference TRBV7-9 and TRBJ2-3): DTGVSQNPRHKITKRGQNVTFRCDPISEHNRLYWYRQTLGQGPEFLTYFQNEAQLEKSRLLSDRFSAERPKGSFSTLEIQRTEQGDSAMYLCASSMGNTDTQYFGPGTRLTVL.

About this clonotype itself: A read error may account for a junction end that differs from germline. The rearrangement links TRBV7-7 to TRBJ2-1, with 8 bases identical to TRBD1. Germline values: CDR1 SSHAT, CDR2 FNYEAQ (reference sequence). This CDR3 spans 17 amino acids. The CDR3 sequence: CASSLGVGDRLVNEQFF. CDR3 DNA sequence: TGTGCTAGCAGCTTAGGAGTAGGGGACAGGCTGGTTAATGAGCAGTTCTTC.

On this clonotype itself: This could be a read error, since a much larger clone is one nucleotide away. The V and J genes are TRBV7-9 and TRBJ1-1; tentatively, D is TRBD1 (6 bases). Per the germline V gene, CDR1 is SEHNR and CDR2 is FQNEAQ (reference sequence). The CDR3 is made up of 14 amino acids. CDR3 sequence reads: CASRGTGSNTVAFF. For the CDR3, the DNA is TGTGCCAGCAGGGGTACAGGGTCGAACACTGTAGCTTTCTTT.

This chain uses TRBV27 with TRBJ2-3; weak D call: TRBD1 (5 bases). There are 15 residues in the CDR3. From germline, CDR1 is MNHEY and CDR2 SMNVEV (reference sequence). Trimming removed 5 bases at V and 4 bases at J, with 16 bases between. CDR3 sequence: CASSQRTNYPDTQYF. In nucleotides, the CDR3 is TGTGCCAGCAGTCAAAGGACAAACTATCCAGATACGCAGTATTTT.

The V and J genes are TRBV20-1 and TRBJ1-5; D gene ambiguous. Germline-derived CDR1 and CDR2 are DFQATT and SNEGSKA (reference sequence). V lost 6 bases and J lost 0, with 9 bases in between. This CDR3 comprises 13 residues. CDR3 protein: CSARAHSNQPQHF. In DNA, the CDR3 is TGCAGTGCGAGGGCCCATAGCAATCAGCCCCAGCATTTT.

In its sample, this clonotype was seen many times. The rearrangement joins TRBV9 to TRBJ1-1; D gene unclear. V dropped 4 bases and J dropped 0 bases, with 19 bases sitting between them. Per germline, CDR1 SGDLS and CDR2 YYNGEE. The CDR3 length is 17 residues. The CDR3, as DNA: TGTGCCAGCAGCCCCGCTCCCGGCCACATCATGAACACTGAAGCTTTCTTT. It specifies CASSPAPGHIMNTEAFF.

As to this clonotype: This may stem from a read error, because a much larger clone lies one nucleotide away. The chain has TRBV6-2 or TRBV6-3 and TRBJ2-1; D perhaps matches TRBD2 (6 bases). Looked up from germline, CDR1 is MNHEY and CDR2 is SVGEGT. This CDR3 is built from 14 residues. The ends were cut back, 2 bases at V and 8 bases at J, with 13 bases in the middle. The CDR3: CASSYVLRDYEQFF. The CDR3 nucleotides read TGTGCCAGCAGTTACGTGTTGAGGGACTATGAGCAGTTCTTC.

This clonotype was picked up many times. The chain is built from TRBV11-2 and TRBJ2-3; perhaps D is TRBD1 or TRBD2 (5 bases each). CDR3 length: 15 amino acids. CDR1 and CDR2 (germline): SGHAT, FQNNGV. The V end lost 6 bases, the J end lost 4 bases, and 17 bases lay between the germline ends. CDR3 sequence reads: CASSPGWDGADTQYF. CDR3 in DNA: TGTGCCAGCAGTCCGGGCTGGGACGGCGCAGATACGCAGTATTTT.

At least ten counts were recorded for this clonotype. The chain combines TRBV7-2 with TRBJ2-1; 15 bases match TRBD2. Unmatched junction bases numbered 2, after V lost 4 bases and J lost 4 bases. This CDR3 contains 16 residues. From germline, CDR1 is SGHTA and CDR2 FQGNSA. CDR3 residues: CASSWGLAGGYNEQFF. The CDR3 DNA reads as TGTGCCAGCAGCTGGGGACTAGCGGGGGGATACAATGAGCAGTTCTTC.

This chain connects TRBV13 to TRBJ2-3; a possible D gene is TRBD1 (6 bases). This CDR3 is built from 14 residues. Germline V gene lookup returns CDR1 PRHDT and CDR2 FYEKMQ (reference sequence). V was cut by 1 base and J by 8 bases, with 13 bases left in between. The CDR3 DNA is TGTGCCAGCAGCTTAGTGGGGGCTTTGGCTACGCAGTATTTT. Its translation: CASSLVGALATQYF.

As for this clonotype: One base away lies a much larger clone, so this may be a sequencing read error. The V gene is TRBV15, the J gene TRBJ1-2; 7 bases are shared with TRBD1. This CDR3 contains 15 residues. Germline V CDR1 and CDR2: LNHNV, YYDKDF (reference sequence). The CDR3, as DNA: TGTGCCACCAGCACCATAGAGGGGGCAGGGAGAAGCTACGCCTTC. Amino acids: CATSTIEGAGRSYAF. The variable domain in full, completed from reference TRBV15 and TRBJ1-2, reads DAMVIQNPRYQVTQFGKPVTLSCSQTLNHNVMYWYQQKSSQAPKLLFHYYDKDFNNEADTPDNFQSRRPNTSFCFLDIRSPGLGDTAMYLCATSTIEGAGRSYAFGSGTRLTVV.

V gene TRBV6-2 or TRBV6-3 combines with J gene TRBJ2-7; weak D call: TRBD1 (6 bases). The V end was cut by 5 bases, the J end by 0 bases, with 11 bases between. Germline lookup yields CDR1 MNHEY and CDR2 SVGEGT. There are 14 residues in the CDR3. The CDR3 loop is CASSNDRSSYEQYF. Written as DNA, the CDR3 is TGTGCCAGCAGTAACGACAGGAGCTCCTACGAGCAGTACTTC.

This clonotype occurred a few times. Without the conserved terminal phenylalanine or tryptophan, this CDR3 likely stems from a read error. The CDR3 protein is CASSLGFAYEQYY. CDR3 coding DNA: TGTGCCAGCAGTTTGGGGTTTGCCTACGAGCAGTACTAC. The chain has TRBV28 and TRBJ2-7, with D hard to call. V shed 3 bases and J shed 2 bases, with 8 bases lying between them. This CDR3 is 13 amino acids long. The germline V gene encodes CDR1 MDHEN and CDR2 SYDVKM.

With regard to this clonotype: Just one base apart from a much larger clone, this may be a read error. This chain links TRBV5-1 with TRBJ2-1, with D perhaps TRBD2 (5 bases). Germline-derived CDR1 and CDR2 are SGHRS and YFSETQ. V lost 0 bases and J lost 9, with 10 bases in between. This CDR3 comprises 13 residues. CDR3 DNA sequence: TGCGCCAGCAGCTTGGCAAGTGGAGGTGAGCAGTTCTTC. As protein: CASSLASGGEQFF. Variable domain in full (rest from reference TRBV5-1 and TRBJ2-1): KAGVTQTPRYLIKTRGQQVTLSCSPISGHRSVSWYQQTPGQGLQFLFEYFSETQRNKGNFPGRFSGRQFSNSRSEMNVSTLELGDSALYLCASSLASGGEQFFGPGTRLTVL.

This clonotype was found many times. The gene calls are TRBV6-5 and TRBJ2-7; TRBD1 matches 7 bases. Trimming cost V 4 bases and J 5 bases; bases outside gene matches: 8. This CDR3 spans 14 amino acids. Per the germline V gene, CDR1 is MNHEY and CDR2 is SVGAGI. This CDR3 is CASSSTGEWNEQYF. The CDR3 nucleotides are TGTGCCAGCAGTTCCACAGGGGAATGGAACGAGCAGTACTTC.

This clonotype was seen ten or more times. V gene TRBV29-1 combines with J gene TRBJ2-7, with 8 bases matching TRBD2. The CDR3 spans 13 residues. After removal of 5 bases from V and 4 bases from J, the junction contained 7 bases not matched to a gene. CDR1 SQVTM and CDR2 ANQGSEA come from the germline V gene. The CDR3: CSVKPGLVYEQYF. DNA of the CDR3: TGCAGCGTTAAACCGGGACTAGTGTACGAGCAGTACTTC.

At least ten counts were recorded for this clonotype. This rearrangement joins TRBV6-1 to TRBJ2-5, with TRBD2 identical over 13 bases. Trimming took 6 bases from V and 4 from J; bases not matched to a gene: 8. CDR1 MNHNS and CDR2 SASEGT come from the germline V gene. This CDR3 is built from 16 residues. The CDR3 DNA reads TGTGCCAGCAGCGACGGACTAGCGGGAGCCCTAGAGACCCAGTACTTC. Its translation: CASSDGLAGALETQYF.

In its sample, this clonotype was seen many times. This chain joins TRBV6-5 and TRBJ2-1; D gene uncertain. V dropped 7 bases and J dropped 0 bases, with 19 bases sitting between them. Germline-derived CDR1 and CDR2 are MNHEY and SVGAGI. The CDR3 totals 17 residues. The CDR3 here is CASTPQPRHSSYNEQFF. The DNA of the CDR3 is TGTGCCAGCACCCCCCAGCCCCGGCACAGCTCCTACAATGAGCAGTTCTTC.

This clonotype was seen only a few times. The chain links TRBV24-1 to TRBJ2-1, with 14 nucleotides matching TRBD2. J lost 8 bases, V lost 4 bases, and 18 bases had no gene match. The germline V gene has CDR1 KGHDR and CDR2 SFDVKD. The CDR3 runs to 20 residues. The DNA of the CDR3 is TGTGCCACCAGTGACCGACCCGGGACTAGCGGGAGTGCTTCGAGGGATGAGCAGTTCTTC. Amino acid sequence: CATSDRPGTSGSASRDEQFF.

At least ten counts were recorded for this clonotype. The chain has TRBV12-3 or TRBV12-4 and TRBJ1-5; 9 positions agree with TRBD1. V lost 4 bases and J lost 6; bases outside the gene matches: 1. CDR3 length: 13 residues. CDR3 region: CASSSTGGQPQHF. DNA of the CDR3: TGTGCCAGCAGTTCGACAGGGGGTCAGCCCCAGCATTTT.

Note on this clonotype: A much larger clone is a single base away; this may be a read error. Because the CDR3's place on the DNA is in doubt, the DNA is left out and the CDR3 is given as listed by TCRdb. CDR3 loop: CASSTRVGSGNTKYF. V usage is TRBV12-3 or TRBV12-4 and J usage is TRBJ1-3; TRBD1, the table's D call, was not compared with the DNA. The CDR3 sequence runs 15 residues, both termini included.